Here is one T cell receptor beta chain with its context. Antigen: not known. This clone may be a read error of a much larger clone one base away. Germline V gene sequence: CDR1 MDHEN, CDR2 SYDVKM. The junction had 13 bases not matched to a gene; V was cut back by 4 bases and J by 7 bases. The CDR3 extends over 16 amino acids. Each CDR3 protein is one row after TCRdb ran MiXCR on the multiplex PCR reads. Among 100,000 to 150,000 distinct CDR3 sequences listed, more than 20% were seen once. Samples came from axillary lymph nodes draining the breast cancer. This sample was taken from a study of breast tumors, draining lymph nodes, adjacent tissues. General study results and limits: Tumor TCR diversity was below lymph nodes but above nontumor tissue. Compared with basal-like, luminal-like tumors shared significantly more repertoire with nontumor tissue.

Sequenced material: axillary lymph node tissue. The clonotype comes from a female donor with breast cancer. Some clones in this sample may be carry-over from other donors' samples. This chain connects TRBV28 to TRBJ2-3; TRBD2 matches at 8 bases. The CDR3 protein is CASSSLALAEQNTQYF. CDR3 nucleotide sequence: TGTGCCAGCAGTTCCTTGGCACTAGCGGAGCAAAATACGCAGTATTTT.